This TCR beta chain was captured in a study of blood T cells in healthy people across ages. Study-level results: As age increased, TCR beta diversity per million T cells fell in a roughly linear fashion.

CDR3 length: 20 amino acids. CDR1 MGHRA and CDR2 YSYEKL come from the germline V gene. Note on this clonotype: Antigen unknown. Sequence at one end of the junction differs from germline and may be a read error.

In each sample, at least 6.5 million PBMCs were isolated. Sample-barcoded 5' priming and a J-beta primer mix drove a second PCR of 7 to 11 cycles. Any given sample supplied a minimum of 2.5 million CDR3-containing paired-end reads. Via MiXCR, TCRdb re-called the 5' RACE reads, giving one row per CDR3 protein. The table includes about 1.4 million distinct CDR3 sequences, around 55% detected once. The sequence was collected from a man between 18 and 29 years old in good health. Sequenced input: blood. The chain has TRBV4-1 and TRBJ2-1, with 13 bases matching TRBD2. CDR3 sequence (DNA): TGCGCCAACAGCCCAAGAGTGGCACTAGCGGGGGGGCCCTCCTACAATGAGCAGTTCTTC. It encodes CANSPRVALAGGPSYNEQFF.